These 28 T cell receptor beta chains were all obtained from the same sample, sequenced in a study of CXCR3-negative and CXCR3-positive naive CD8 T cells. Their antigens are not known. The study made its TRB cDNA libraries by 5' RACE, adding UMI labels. One entry per CDR3 protein, without DNA, is what TCRdb gives after re-calling the 5' RACE reads. The clone table shows some 120,000 distinct CDR3 sequences, with the ten largest holding about 0.61%. Notes on the study in general: Compared with CXCR3-negative naive cells, CXCR3-positive naive cells showed more hydrophobic TRB CDR3s.

The source material was naive CXCR3+ CD8+ T cells from blood. Subset indicated: CD45RO-CCR7+CD27+CD95- naive CD8+ T cells expressing CXCR3 (TNR3+). These receptors all come from a human donor in good health. Some clones in this sample may be carry-over from other donors' samples.

V is TRBV27 and J is TRBJ2-1. Germline V gene lookup returns CDR1 MNHEY and CDR2 SMNVEV (reference sequence). CDR3 length: 15 amino acids. The CDR3 spells CASSSHSFSYNEQFF.

The chain carries TRBV29-1 and TRBJ1-2. CDR3 length: 13 amino acids. CDR1 and CDR2 from the germline V gene are SQVTM and ANQGSEA. CDR3 residues: CSVGWRGGDGYTF.

The V and J genes are TRBV9 and TRBJ2-5; the D call of TRBD1 rests on TCRdb alone, since no DNA is present to check it. Germline V lookup: CDR1 SGDLS, CDR2 YYNGEE. CDR3 length: 16 residues. CDR3 residues: CASSLSPFLGEETQYF. Complete variable domain (other parts from reference TRBV9 and TRBJ2-5): DSGVTQTPKHLITATGQRVTLRCSPRSGDLSVYWYQQSLDQGLQFLIQYYNGEERAKGNILERFSAQQFPDLHSELNLSSLELGDSALYFCASSLSPFLGEETQYFGPGTRLLVL.

This chain uses TRBV2 with TRBJ1-1; checking the TCRdb D call of TRBD1 is not possible without DNA. The CDR3 spans 17 residues. Germline CDR1 and CDR2: SNHLY and FYNNEI. The CDR3 region is CASSEFAAGGMNTEAFF.

The rearrangement joins TRBV13 to TRBJ2-7; TCRdb names TRBD1, which stays unverified in the absence of DNA. Germline CDR1 and CDR2: PRHDT and FYEKMQ (reference sequence). The CDR3 totals 14 residues. CDR3 region: CASSNIGTAYEQYF.

This chain connects TRBV29-1 to TRBJ1-5. Germline-derived CDR1 and CDR2 are SQVTM and ANQGSEA. The CDR3 runs 15 residues. CDR3 amino acids: CSVVIGSNSNQPQHF. The whole variable domain, remainder taken from reference TRBV29-1 and TRBJ1-5, is SAVISQKPSRDICQRGTSLTIQCQVDSQVTMMFWYRQQPGQSLTLIATANQGSEATYESGFVIDKFPISRPNLTFSTLTVSNMSPEDSSIYLCSVVIGSNSNQPQHFGDGTRLSIL.

The chain joins TRBV29-1 to TRBJ2-1; TCRdb proposes TRBD1, but this gene call is untestable without DNA. CDR1 and CDR2 from the germline V gene are SQVTM and ANQGSEA. This CDR3 contains 12 residues. The CDR3 here is CSVEGNGTKQFF.

V and J are TRBV5-6 and TRBJ2-2; TCRdb outputs TRBD2, but without DNA this stays unchecked. Germline values: CDR1 SGHDT, CDR2 YYEEEE. The CDR3 extends over 16 amino acids. CDR3 sequence: CASSLELAGATGELFF.

This sequence joins TRBV5-6 and TRBJ2-2; TCRdb names TRBD2, which stays unverified in the absence of DNA. The V gene's germline CDR1 is SGHDT and CDR2 YYEEEE. The CDR3 is 14 residues long. The CDR3 loop reads CASSLAAGTGELFF.

The chain has TRBV29-1 and TRBJ1-2. The CDR3 is made up of 14 amino acids. The V gene's germline CDR1 is SQVTM and CDR2 ANQGSEA. The CDR3 here is CSVERQEDYYGYTF.

The rearrangement links TRBV29-1 to TRBJ2-7; TCRdb gives TRBD2 as the D gene, but with no DNA this cannot be confirmed. The CDR3 is 13 residues long. Germline loops: CDR1 SQVTM, CDR2 ANQGSEA. CDR3 loop: CSVRTSDSYEQYF.

This chain links TRBV7-9 with TRBJ2-7; TCRdb picks TRBD1, but there is no DNA to check that call. Germline CDR1 SEHNR, CDR2 FQNEAQ (reference sequence). The CDR3 spans 15 residues. The CDR3 sequence: CASSLDRERPYEQYF.

This chain links TRBV4-3 with TRBJ1-4; TCRdb's D gene call, TRBD1, goes unchecked for lack of DNA. This CDR3 is built from 15 residues. CDR1 is LGHNA, CDR2 YSLEER, per germline. The CDR3 loop reads CASSPGTGLNENLFF.

The chain combines TRBV11-3 with TRBJ2-1. The CDR3 runs to 13 residues. Germline CDR1 and CDR2: SGHNT and YENEEA. The CDR3: CASSDDLYNEQFF.

The J gene is TRBJ2-3, the V gene TRBV18; TCRdb calls TRBD2, which cannot be checked without DNA. This CDR3 is built from 19 residues. CDR1 and CDR2 (germline): KGHSH, LQKENI. The CDR3 protein is CASSPPGLAGGGSTDTQYF. The entire variable domain, with the rest obtained from reference TRBV18 and TRBJ2-3, is as follows: NAGVMQNPRHLVRRRGQEARLRCSPMKGHSHVYWYRQLPEEGLKFMVYLQKENIIDESGMPKERFSAEFPKEGPSILRIQQVVRGDSAAYFCASSPPGLAGGGSTDTQYFGPGTRLTVL.

The chain employs TRBV5-1 and TRBJ1-5; the D call from TCRdb, TRBD1, cannot be confirmed without DNA. The CDR3 covers 16 residues. Germline V lookup: CDR1 SGHRS, CDR2 YFSETQ. The CDR3 protein is CASSLMLRVANQPQHF.

The CDR3 here is CASSRGNGRGYEQFF. This rearrangement joins TRBV4-2 to TRBJ2-1; the D call of TRBD2 rests on TCRdb alone, since no DNA is present to check it. This CDR3 spans 15 amino acids. Germline V CDR1 and CDR2: LGHNA, YNFKEQ.

The J gene is TRBJ2-1, the V gene TRBV9. This CDR3 region has 14 residues. Germline loops: CDR1 SGDLS, CDR2 YYNGEE. CDR3 protein: CASSVGGLASEQFF. The full variable domain, completed using reference TRBV9 and TRBJ2-1, is DSGVTQTPKHLITATGQRVTLRCSPRSGDLSVYWYQQSLDQGLQFLIQYYNGEERAKGNILERFSAQQFPDLHSELNLSSLELGDSALYFCASSVGGLASEQFFGPGTRLTVL.

The chain recombines TRBV11-1 with TRBJ2-7; the TCRdb call, TRBD1, lacks DNA for checking. The CDR3 has 14 amino acids. The V gene's germline CDR1 is SGHAT and CDR2 FQDESV (reference sequence). The chain's CDR3 is CASRPGPGIYEQYF.

The chain carries TRBV29-1 and TRBJ2-2; no DNA is available, so the TRBD1 call from TCRdb remains unchecked. CDR3 length: 15 residues. Germline CDR1 reads SQVTM; CDR2 reads ANQGSEA. CDR3 region: CSVESAGLNTGELFF.

This chain connects TRBV15 to TRBJ2-7; the TCRdb call, TRBD2, lacks DNA for checking. This CDR3 contains 18 residues. In germline, CDR1 is LNHNV, CDR2 YYDKDF (reference sequence). The CDR3 spells CATSSSPGTSGGTYEQYF.

This chain connects TRBV7-9 to TRBJ1-1; the TCRdb call, TRBD1, lacks DNA for checking. Germline loops: CDR1 SEHNR, CDR2 FQNEAQ (reference sequence). CDR3 length equals 16 residues. This CDR3 reads CASSTQAGTVNTEAFF.

The chain couples TRBV29-1 to TRBJ2-7; as DNA is missing, the TRBD1 call by TCRdb cannot be tested. The CDR3 spans 14 residues. Germline V gives CDR1 SQVTM, CDR2 ANQGSEA. The CDR3: CSVEGHRGDNEQYF.

The J gene is TRBJ2-7, the V gene TRBV4-1. Germline loops: CDR1 MGHRA, CDR2 YSYEKL. The CDR3 spans 13 residues. The CDR3: CASSQEGSYEQYF.

The V and J genes are TRBV7-9 and TRBJ1-1; TCRdb outputs TRBD1, but without DNA this stays unchecked. Germline values: CDR1 SEHNR, CDR2 FQNEAQ (reference sequence). The CDR3 spans 13 residues. The CDR3: CASNSDSYTEAFF.

This chain joins TRBV20-1 and TRBJ2-1; TCRdb's D gene call, TRBD2, goes unchecked for lack of DNA. Germline V gene lookup returns CDR1 DFQATT and CDR2 SNEGSKA (reference sequence). CDR3 size: 14 residues. The CDR3 protein is CSADGLAGADEQFF.

The J gene is TRBJ1-1, the V gene TRBV27; the D call from TCRdb, TRBD1, cannot be confirmed without DNA. This CDR3 is 16 amino acids long. Germline lookup yields CDR1 MNHEY and CDR2 SMNVEV (reference sequence). CDR3 residues: CASTFGPGTGNTEAFF.

The chain is built from TRBV13 and TRBJ2-7; TCRdb returns TRBD2, unconfirmable since there is no DNA. Germline CDR1 is PRHDT and CDR2 is FYEKMQ (reference sequence). CDR3 length: 17 amino acids. CDR3: CASSYSGGAGSTYEQYF.